This T cell receptor beta chain appears in the sequencing data of a study of beta chain features in type 1 diabetes. The V gene's germline CDR1 is SGHAT and CDR2 FQNNGV. The CDR3 runs to 13 residues. V shed 6 bases, J shed 5 bases, and the junction held 5 bases outside the gene matches. Study-level findings and limits: Type 1 diabetes patients showed fewer insertions and more deletions at VDJ junctions. Shortening of TCRB CDR3s, moderate but significant, appeared in all four CD4+ subsets of Type 1 diabetes patients. Whether HLA type influences TCRB rearrangement remained unresolved here.

Sequencing targeted expressed TCRB transcripts, as all isolated RNA had been reverse transcribed. Sequencing used immunoSEQ multiplex PCR; TCRdb keeps in-frame clones, though not all of them. The sample holds 150,000 to 200,000 clones, about 9% seen once. As to this clone: The target antigen is unknown.

The sequenced material came from central memory CD4+ T cells from blood. The source of this sequence is a woman younger than 35 with type 1 diabetes. The V call is TRBV11-2, the J call TRBJ2-5, with 8 bases matching TRBD1. The DNA of the CDR3 is TGTGCCAGCAGACGGACAGGGTGGGAGACCCAGTACTTC. Its translation is CASRRTGWETQYF.